This entry is about one TCR beta chain. Antigen: not known. Deep-level assay runs were performed. Profiled with immunoSEQ multiplex PCR; TCRdb holds only in-frame clones, not every one. The table records millions of clones, more than 90% of them present only once. The healthy adult donors were HIV-negative and reported no recent acute infections or vaccinations. This entry belongs to a study of shared clonotypes between healthy human individuals. Study-wide findings and caveats: Generation probabilities of non-shared clonotypes were lower (relative to those shared by all four donors). The authors expected sequencing depth to affect clonotype sharing among donors.

Germline CDR1 is MNHEY and CDR2 is SMNVEV (reference sequence). V lost 2 bases and J lost 10, with 15 bases in between. This CDR3 has 14 amino acids. This chain joins TRBV27 and TRBJ2-1; D uncertain. The sample taken for sequencing was naive CD4+ T cells sorted from blood. As to subset: CD45RA+ positively selected. This TCR was recovered from a man aged 18 to 29 in good health. The CDR3, as DNA: TGTGCCAGCAGTTTAATGCCAATTATAAGGGAGCAGTTCTTC. Protein: CASSLMPIIREQFF.